This T cell receptor (beta chain) comes out of a study of CD4+ T cells in melanoma. The repertoire was sequenced with immunoSEQ multiplex PCR; TCRdb's copy has only in-frame clones and lacks some. The data show roughly 10,000 clones, roughly 69% seen once. For this clone: The antigen is unknown.

This CDR3 is 16 amino acids long. Trimming left V 0 bases short and J 4 bases short, with 14 bases between. Germline V lookup: CDR1 SGHRS, CDR2 YFSETQ. Regarding the study as a whole: Reportedly, melanoma neoantigen-specific CD4+ T cells showed varied differentiation states. A reported correlation linked neoantigen-specific CD4+ T cells to CD8+, macrophage and B cell function.

This TCR was recovered from a human donor with melanoma. J is TRBJ2-1 and V is TRBV5-1; TRBD1 is a possible D gene (6 bases). The sequenced material came from cells from a culture (not recorded whether cultured in vitro). The CDR3 coding sequence is TGCGCCAGCAGCTTGGCCTTGGACAGAGTATACAATGAGCAGTTCTTC. The encoded protein is CASSLALDRVYNEQFF. The whole variable domain, remainder taken from reference TRBV5-1 and TRBJ2-1, is KAGVTQTPRYLIKTRGQQVTLSCSPISGHRSVSWYQQTPGQGLQFLFEYFSETQRNKGNFPGRFSGRQFSNSRSEMNVSTLELGDSALYLCASSLALDRVYNEQFFGPGTRLTVL.